This T cell receptor beta chain was identified in a study of persistence of HIV-infected CD4 T cells. The CDR3 covers 14 residues. Trimming took off 3 bases at V and 0 bases at J, with 7 bases between the two ends. Germline CDR1 SEHNR, CDR2 FQNEAQ (reference sequence). Points on this clone: The antigen is not known.

Nonspecific anti-CD3/anti-CD28 bead stimulation represents the broad CD4+ T cell repertoire. Responding CD4+ T cells were sorted by upregulation of both CD40 ligand and CD69. CD8-depleted PBMCs were stimulated roughly 18 hours with anti-CD28/CD49d costimulation, CD40-blocking antibody and enfuvirtide. Sequencing used immunoSEQ version 4 in survey mode. Method: immunoSEQ multiplex PCR; TCRdb's copy keeps in-frame clones and lacks some. Of 40,000 or so clones listed, roughly 90% are singletons. The V gene is TRBV7-9, the J gene TRBJ2-3; perhaps TRBD2 as D (6 bases). The clonotype comes from an adult man with HIV who was CMV-seropositive. Sequences were derived from CD4+ T cells sorted from PBMCs after approximately 20-hour stimulation, sampled from a patient who received antiretroviral therapy. The chain's CDR3 is CASSFSGSTDTQYF. In DNA form, the CDR3 reads TGTGCCAGCAGCTTTAGCGGTAGCACAGATACGCAGTATTTT. The whole variable domain, remainder taken from reference TRBV7-9 and TRBJ2-3, is DTGVSQNPRHKITKRGQNVTFRCDPISEHNRLYWYRQTLGQGPEFLTYFQNEAQLEKSRLLSDRFSAERPKGSFSTLEIQRTEQGDSAMYLCASSFSGSTDTQYFGPGTRLTVL.